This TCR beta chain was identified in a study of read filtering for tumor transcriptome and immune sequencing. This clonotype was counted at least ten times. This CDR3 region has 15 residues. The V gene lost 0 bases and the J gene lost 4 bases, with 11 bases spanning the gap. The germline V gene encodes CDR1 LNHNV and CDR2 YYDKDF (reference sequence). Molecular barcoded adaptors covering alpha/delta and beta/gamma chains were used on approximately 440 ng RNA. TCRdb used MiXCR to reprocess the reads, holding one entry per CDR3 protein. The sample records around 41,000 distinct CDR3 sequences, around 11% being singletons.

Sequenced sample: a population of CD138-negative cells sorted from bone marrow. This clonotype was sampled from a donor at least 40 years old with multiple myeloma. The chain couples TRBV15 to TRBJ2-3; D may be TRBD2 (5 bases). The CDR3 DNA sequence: TGTGCCACCAGCAGAGATCTTGGGCGGGCAGATACGCAGTATTTT. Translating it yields CATSRDLGRADTQYF.